This T cell receptor beta chain was sequenced in a study of blood T cell repertoires in COVID-19. Study details: Samples representing acute and convalescent COVID-19 were sourced from the United States, Italy and Spain. Sample material is recorded as cDNA or gDNA derived from T cells, B-cell-depleted T cells, or PBMCs.

Authors' data handling: Estimation of nucleated cell counts was performed using reference gene primer amplification. Clones were read by immunoSEQ multiplex PCR, and TCRdb kept only the in-frame ones, dropping some. V, J and clone size are those of that table, while D and trimming were read from the DNA. The sample contains over 250,000 clones, about 80% of which appear only once. Sequenced: peripheral blood. This TCR was recovered from a woman of 80 years or more with acute or convalescent COVID-19.

CDR3 protein: CASSGSLDHRDEAFF. CDR3 sequence (DNA): TGCGCCAGCAGCGGCTCCTTAGATCACAGGGACGAAGCTTTCTTT. J is TRBJ1-1 and V is TRBV10-1; the D gene is possibly TRBD1 (6 bases). V was clipped by 6 bases and J by 8 bases, with 22 bases between them. The CDR3 has 15 amino acids. CDR1 WNHNN and CDR2 SYGVQD come from the germline V gene (reference sequence).